This TCR beta chain was documented in a study of cytomegalovirus exposure and HLA in healthy donors. Data came from immunoSEQ multiplex PCR; TCRdb stores just in-frame clones and leaves some out. The repertoire holds nearly 80,000 clones, with more than 85% as singletons. This clone occurred a few times. Germline CDR1 and CDR2: SGDLS and YYNGEE. The CDR3 sequence is 17 residues long. V was trimmed by 0 bases and J by 0 bases, leaving 13 bases between them. The V and J genes are TRBV9 and TRBJ1-3; no definite D call. Sequencing was done on a sample of PBMCs. The TCR comes from a young woman in good health and CMV-seronegative. CDR3 in amino acids: CASSVAPGQTSGNTIYF. For the CDR3, the DNA is TGTGCCAGCAGCGTAGCTCCGGGTCAGACCTCTGGAAACACCATATATTTT.